The rows below give T cell receptor beta chains drawn from one sample of a study of OX40 agonist ivuxolimab in advanced cancers. Some clones are missing from TCRdb's copy, which holds only in-frame ones; the method was immunoSEQ multiplex PCR. The sample contains 83,000 or so clones, around four fifths of which appear only once. The sample consisted of CD4+ or CD8+ T cells sorted from blood, taken in a trial of the OX40 agonist ivuxolimab. These receptors were obtained from an adult with an advanced solid tumor such as melanoma, head and neck, liver or kidney cancer. CDR3s include the opening cysteine and the closing phenylalanine or tryptophan. The order of the fields is clone size, J gene, V gene, D gene, CDR3 DNA, CDR3 protein. A D gene is named only where the DNA matches it firmly. The size entry is marked missing in some rows and otherwise reads once, few, many or a size class.

>NA|TRBJ2-2|TRBV28|TRBD2
TGTGCCAGCAGTCCCGGACTAGCGGGGGGCCGGGGCGGGGAGCTGTTTTTT
CASSPGLAGGRGGELFF
>NA|TRBJ2-3|TRBV5-1|NA
TGCGCCAGCAGCTTGGAAGGTACAGATACGCAGTATTTT
CASSLEGTDTQYF
>NA|TRBJ2-5|TRBV11-1|NA
TGTGCCAGCAGCCAGACGGACGGAGGGATAGAGACCCAGTACTTC
CASSQTDGGIETQYF
>NA|TRBJ1-6|TRBV5-4|NA
TGTGCCAGCAGCTTGGATTCGGGACACGGCTTTTCACCCCTCCACTTT
CASSLDSGHGFSPLHF
>NA|TRBJ1-1|TRBV5-1|TRBD1
TGCGCCAGCGGACCAAACAGGGGTACTGAAGCTTTCTTT
CASGPNRGTEAFF
>NA|TRBJ1-1|TRBV5-1|TRBD1
TGCGCCAGCAAGACTCGACAGGGGACTGAAGCTTTCTTT
CASKTRQGTEAFF
>NA|TRBJ2-7|TRBV15|TRBD1
TGTGCCACCAGCAGATCGACAGGGCCCCTCTCCTACGAGCAGTACTTC
CATSRSTGPLSYEQYF
>NA|TRBJ1-2|TRBV27|NA
TGTGCCAGCGGTTTACGGCGAAATGGCTACACCTTC
CASGLRRNGYTF
>NA|TRBJ2-5|TRBV4-1|TRBD1
TGCGCCAGCAGCCAGGGGACAGGGCTGACCCCGGAGACCCAGTACTTC
CASSQGTGLTPETQYF
>NA|TRBJ1-6|TRBV7-3|NA
TGTGCCAGCAGCTTAAGAGGTCAGGATAATTCACCCCTCCACTTT
CASSLRGQDNSPLHF
>NA|TRBJ2-7|TRBV5-1|TRBD1
TGCGCCAGCAGCCCGAGGACAGGGGGGACCTACGAGCAGTACTTC
CASSPRTGGTYEQYF
>NA|TRBJ2-3|TRBV7-3|TRBD2
TGTGCCAGCAGCTTAGCGGGGGGCCCCACAGATACGCAGTATTTT
CASSLAGGPTDTQYF
>NA|TRBJ2-7|TRBV6-5|TRBD1
TGTGCCAGCAGTTCCGACAGGGTCCTAGTCTACGAGCAGTACTTC
CASSSDRVLVYEQYF
>NA|TRBJ2-1|TRBV11-3|NA
TGTGCCAGCAGCTTAAGTACGTCCCCCAGCTCCTACAATGAGCAGTTCTTC
CASSLSTSPSSYNEQFF
>NA|TRBJ2-7|TRBV11-2|TRBD2
TGTGCCAGCAGCTTAAGGGCGGGGACTACCGGTTACGAGCAGTACTTC
CASSLRAGTTGYEQYF
>NA|TRBJ1-3|TRBV7-2|TRBD1
TGTGCCAGCAGCTTAACAGGGGGGAGCTCTGGAAACACCATATATTTT
CASSLTGGSSGNTIYF
>once|TRBJ2-7|TRBV7-2|TRBD1
TGTGCCAGCAGCCCCCAGGGGGCGGGTGAGCAGTACTTC
CASSPQGAGEQYF
>NA|TRBJ2-2|TRBV19|TRBD1
TGTGCCAGTGCCGGGACAGGGTGGCCCGGGGAGCTGTTTTTT
CASAGTGWPGELFF
>NA|TRBJ2-3|TRBV29-1|TRBD2
TGCAGCGTTGACGGTCAGGGAGGGACAGATACGCAGTATTTT
CSVDGQGGTDTQYF
>NA|TRBJ1-2|TRBV5-5|NA
TGTGCCAGCAGCTTGGCCCCCGGGGCAGGGAGCAGCCATGGCTACACCTTC
CASSLAPGAGSSHGYTF
>NA|TRBJ2-1|TRBV15|NA
TGTGCCACCAGCGGGGGCCTCTACAATGAGCAGTTCTTC
CATSGGLYNEQFF
>NA|TRBJ2-7|TRBV18|NA
TGTGCCAGCTCACCCACCTTCGGCGACGAGCAGTACTTC
CASSPTFGDEQYF
>NA|TRBJ1-3|TRBV5-1|NA
TGCGCCAGCAGCTTGGCGTCAGCCGGCCTCTTCGCTGGAAACACCATATATTTT
CASSLASAGLFAGNTIYF